This paragraph reports one T cell receptor (beta chain). The CDR3 end lies 3 residues beyond the end of the read and is filled in from the germline J gene. The length of the CDR3 is 11 residues. Trimming removed 3 bases at V and 4 bases at J, with 5 bases between. Germline lookup yields CDR1 DFQATT and CDR2 SNEGSKA (reference sequence). The data are from a study of T cells in women clearing cervical HPV infection. The assay was immunoSEQ multiplex PCR, and TCRdb's table has in-frame clones only and misses some. The sample holds fewer than 35,000 clones. Sequenced material: blood buffy coat. This chain uses TRBV20-1 with TRBJ2-3; no clear D gene. The sequence was obtained from a woman between 18 and 75 years old with a cervical HPV16 infection that either progressed to CIN3+ or cleared (not recorded which). The CDR3 DNA, read in part, is TGCAGTGCTAGTCGGTCAGATACG. Its protein product is CSASRSDT. Given in full, the CDR3 is CSASRSDTQYF.